This TCR beta chain originates from a study of cytomegalovirus exposure and HLA in healthy donors. Whole-study results and caveats: Within a later analysis, the majority of CMV-associated TCR beta chains appeared HLA-restricted.

Amplification used 60 Vbeta primers and 13 Jbeta primers. The repertoire was sequenced with immunoSEQ multiplex PCR; TCRdb's copy has only in-frame clones and lacks some. The listing contains tens of thousands of clones. Comments on this clone: As yet, its antigen is unknown.

The sequence came from a female donor in good health and CMV-seropositive. Sequencing input: PBMCs.

The CDR3 DNA is TGTGCCAGCAGTTACTCGAGACTAGGGATATCTGAGCAGTACTTC. This translates into CASSYSRLGISEQYF. This chain uses TRBV6-5 with TRBJ2-7, with a possible D match to TRBD2 (6 bases). Germline V gene sequence: CDR1 MNHEY, CDR2 SVGAGI. The V gene lost 0 bases and the J gene lost 7 bases, with 16 bases spanning the gap. The CDR3 extends over 15 amino acids.